Below, one T cell receptor beta chain is given with its context. Per the germline V gene, CDR1 is GTSNPN and CDR2 is SVGIG (reference sequence). There are 14 residues in the CDR3. V lost 8 bases and J lost 2, with 15 bases in between. Source study methods: Reference gene primer amplification yielded estimated nucleated cell counts. The data were produced by immunoSEQ multiplex PCR, yet TCRdb's version contains in-frame clones alone and is incomplete. That table is the source of V, J and clone size, and D and trimming were worked out from the DNA. The repertoire consists of about 87,000 clones, with around nine tenths occurring once and the leading ten covering over 5%. This entry is derived from a study of blood T cell repertoires in COVID-19. Across the study: The samples span acute and convalescent COVID-19 from the United States, Italy and Spain. T cells, B-cell-depleted T cells, or PBMCs supplied cDNA or gDNA.

The receptor's source is a man in his forties with acute or convalescent COVID-19. The rearrangement uses TRBV30 and TRBJ2-2, with D possibly TRBD1 on 6 matching bases. Material: peripheral blood. The CDR3 protein is CARGTSTNTGELFF. CDR3 coding DNA: TGTGCCCGAGGGACATCAACTAACACCGGGGAGCTGTTTTTT.